These 28 T cell receptor beta chains came from one sample sequenced in a study of OX40 agonist ivuxolimab in advanced cancers. Some clones are missing from TCRdb's copy, which holds only in-frame ones; the method was immunoSEQ multiplex PCR. Of 65,000 to 95,000 clones in the sample, approximately 89% are singletons; the top ten hold roughly 0.17%. The sequencing used CD4+ or CD8+ T cells sorted from blood, collected in a trial of the OX40 agonist ivuxolimab. The receptor source for this set is an adult with an advanced solid tumor such as melanoma, head and neck, liver or kidney cancer.

The chain has TRBV11-2 and TRBJ2-5, with D perhaps TRBD1 (6 bases). Germline V gene data show CDR1 as SGHAT and CDR2 as FQNNGV. V was clipped by 5 bases and J by 8 bases, with 9 bases between them. CDR3 size: 11 residues. This chain's CDR3 is CASSQQGTQYF. The DNA for the CDR3 is TGTGCCAGCAGCCAACAGGGAACCCAGTACTTC.

V is TRBV9 and J is TRBJ2-3; D is possibly TRBD2 (7 bases). Germline CDR1 and CDR2: SGDLS and YYNGEE. The CDR3 runs to 16 residues. The V and J ends lost 2 bases and 4 bases respectively, with 17 bases between them. This chain's CDR3 is CASSVSGGPPSDTQYF. CDR3 nucleotides: TGTGCCAGCAGCGTTTCCGGGGGGCCCCCCTCAGATACGCAGTATTTT. Looking up the rest from reference TRBV9 and TRBJ2-3 gives the full variable domain: DSGVTQTPKHLITATGQRVTLRCSPRSGDLSVYWYQQSLDQGLQFLIQYYNGEERAKGNILERFSAQQFPDLHSELNLSSLELGDSALYFCASSVSGGPPSDTQYFGPGTRLTVL.

The CDR3 region is CASSQVSRTPYSYNEQFF. The CDR3 coding sequence is TGTGCCAGCAGCCAAGTATCTAGGACACCCTACTCCTACAATGAGCAGTTCTTC. The V call is TRBV14, the J call TRBJ2-1; TRBD1 is a possible D gene (5 bases). Per the germline V gene, CDR1 is SGHDN and CDR2 is FVKESK. The ends were cut back, 1 base at V and 0 bases at J, with 16 bases in the middle. There are 18 residues in the CDR3.

This chain joins TRBV5-4 and TRBJ1-3; the D gene is possibly TRBD1 (6 bases). The CDR3 has 17 residues. Germline V CDR1 and CDR2: SGHNT, YYREEE (reference sequence). V lost 3 bases to trimming and J lost 3 bases, with 19 bases between them. The CDR3 reads CASSSRGQQRIGNTIYF. CDR3 DNA sequence: TGTGCCAGCAGCTCTCGAGGACAGCAGAGAATTGGAAACACCATATATTTT.

The rearrangement links TRBV6-1 to TRBJ1-1; D is uncertain. V lost 0 bases and J 1 base, leaving 12 bases between the germline ends. The CDR3 is 16 amino acids. The V gene's germline CDR1 is MNHNS and CDR2 SASEGT. The chain's CDR3 is CASSEAWVSRNTEAFF. The DNA of the CDR3 is TGTGCCAGCAGTGAAGCTTGGGTCTCAAGGAACACTGAAGCTTTCTTT.

The gene calls are TRBV11-2 and TRBJ2-7; a weak D match, TRBD2 (5 bases). Per the germline V gene, CDR1 is SGHAT and CDR2 is FQNNGV. Trimming removed 5 bases at V and 2 bases at J, with 10 bases between. There are 13 residues in the CDR3. This CDR3 reads CASSRGEAYEQYF. The CDR3 region has the DNA TGTGCCAGCAGCCGGGGAGAGGCCTACGAGCAGTACTTC.

The genes are TRBV19 and TRBJ2-1; 11 positions agree with TRBD1. The germline V gene encodes CDR1 LNHDA and CDR2 SQIVND (reference sequence). This CDR3 has 16 amino acids. Trimming took 5 bases from V and 3 from J; bases not matched to a gene: 6. In DNA, the CDR3 is TGTGCCAGTAGTTCACCCGGGACAGGGGGCTACAATGAGCAGTTCTTC. It encodes CASSSPGTGGYNEQFF.

This chain joins TRBV19 and TRBJ1-4; 9 bases line up with TRBD1. Germline CDR1 reads LNHDA; CDR2 reads SQIVND (reference sequence). There are 14 residues in the CDR3. The junction had 5 bases not matched to a gene; V was cut back by 4 bases and J by 8 bases. The CDR3 is CASSTTGGAEKLFF. The CDR3 bases are TGTGCCAGTAGTACCACAGGGGGCGCCGAAAAACTGTTTTTT. Using reference TRBV19 and TRBJ1-4 for the parts outside the CDR3, the full variable domain is DGGITQSPKYLFRKEGQNVTLSCEQNLNHDAMYWYRQDPGQGLRLIYYSQIVNDFQKGDIAEGYSVSREKKESFPLTVTSAQKNPTAFYLCASSTTGGAEKLFFGSGTQLSVL.

The rearrangement joins TRBV5-6 to TRBJ2-3; TRBD1 matches at 8 bases. The CDR3 runs 16 residues. V shed 0 bases, J shed 14 bases, and the junction held 17 bases outside the gene matches. Germline CDR1 and CDR2: SGHDT and YYEEEE. CDR3 coding DNA: TGTGCCAGCAGCTTGGGGCTGACAGGGGCCCTTAGGGGTCCGTATTTT. Its protein is CASSLGLTGALRGPYF.

Note on this clone: One end of the junction does not line up with germline, which may come from a read error. The gene calls are TRBV5-1 and TRBJ2-2; D possibly corresponds to TRBD2 (5 bases). The CDR3 runs to 13 residues. The V gene's germline CDR1 is SGHRS and CDR2 YFSETQ. CDR3 DNA: TGCGCCAGCAGCCTTAGACCCACCGGGGAGCTGCTTTTT. Translation gives CASSLRPTGELLF.

The chain links TRBV12-2 to TRBJ2-7; TRBD1 is taken as the D call from the table, unchecked against the DNA. TRBV12-2 is a pseudogene locus. The CDR3 runs to 15 residues. CDR3 loop: CASRLYRPFSYEQYF. CDR3 in DNA: TGTGCAAGTCGCTTATACAGACCATTCTCCTACGAGCAGTACTTC.

The gene calls are TRBV6-1 and TRBJ2-7; D not resolved. The CDR3 sequence is 13 residues long. V was cut by 6 bases and J by 6 bases, with 15 bases left in between. Germline V gene lookup returns CDR1 MNHNS and CDR2 SASEGT. Written as DNA, the CDR3 is TGTGCCAGCAGCCCCGTTGAGTTGGGCGAGCAGTACTTC. This sequence encodes CASSPVELGEQYF.

The chain links TRBV7-3 to TRBJ2-1; 8 positions match TRBD2. The length of the CDR3 is 15 residues. The V and J ends lost 5 bases and 8 bases, in that order; junction bases with no gene match: 11. Looked up from germline, CDR1 is SGHTA and CDR2 is FQGTGA. The CDR3 sequence is CASSQVGGRMDEQFF. DNA for the CDR3: TGTGCCAGCAGCCAGGTGGGCGGGAGGATGGATGAGCAGTTCTTC.

V is TRBV5-4 and J is TRBJ2-1; 9 positions match TRBD1. Trimming removed 4 bases from V and 7 bases from J; junction bases left unmatched: 6. The CDR3 contains 14 residues. Germline-derived CDR1 and CDR2 are SGHNT and YYREEE (reference sequence). In DNA form, the CDR3 reads TGTGCCAGCAGCACCCGGACAGGGGTTAATGAGCAGTTCTTC. Its protein product is CASSTRTGVNEQFF.

The gene calls are TRBV5-1 and TRBJ2-3, with 10 positions matching TRBD1. Trimming took 5 bases from V and 4 from J; bases not matched to a gene: 7. Germline CDR1 reads SGHRS; CDR2 reads YFSETQ. The CDR3 extends over 15 amino acids. The CDR3 is CASRETGGPPDTQYF. The CDR3 coding sequence is TGCGCCAGCAGGGAGACAGGGGGCCCGCCAGATACGCAGTATTTT.

This chain links TRBV29-1 with TRBJ2-7; TRBD2 is a possible D gene (6 bases). This CDR3 is 13 amino acids long. V shed 5 bases and J shed 3 bases, with 14 bases lying between them. The V gene's germline CDR1 is SQVTM and CDR2 ANQGSEA. The CDR3 protein is CSVRGGTLYEQYF. For the CDR3, the DNA is TGCAGCGTTCGTGGGGGGACCCTCTACGAGCAGTACTTC.

J is TRBJ2-7 and V is TRBV6-5, with D maybe TRBD2 (6 bases). There are 13 residues in the CDR3. CDR1 is MNHEY and CDR2 is SVGAGI in the germline V gene. V was cut by 6 bases and J by 2 bases, with 11 bases left in between. The CDR3 DNA sequence: TGTGCCAGCAGAGCTAGCGTCGCCTACGAGCAGTACTTC. This codes for CASRASVAYEQYF.

This sequence joins TRBV11-1 and TRBJ2-5, with TRBD1 matching 9 bases. The CDR3 loop spans 14 amino acids. Germline lookup yields CDR1 SGHAT and CDR2 FQDESV (reference sequence). Trimming took 5 bases from V and 4 from J; bases not matched to a gene: 5. The CDR3 loop reads CASSRTGALETQYF. The DNA of the CDR3 is TGTGCCAGCAGCAGGACAGGGGCTCTAGAGACCCAGTACTTC.

The chain employs TRBV5-5 and TRBJ2-2, with 8 bases aligning to TRBD1. CDR1 and CDR2 (germline): SGHKS, YYEKEE (reference sequence). The CDR3 is 16 amino acids. The trim removed 2 bases at V and 4 bases at J, leaving 7 bases unmatched. The CDR3 region has the DNA TGTGCCAGCAGCTTCCAGGGGGCTATTGCCACCGGGGAGCTGTTTTTT. This translates into CASSFQGAIATGELFF. Full variable domain (rest looked up from reference TRBV5-5 and TRBJ2-2): DAGVTQSPTHLIKTRGQQVTLRCSPISGHKSVSWYQQVLGQGPQFIFQYYEKEERGRGNFPDRFSARQFPNYSSELNVNALLLGDSALYLCASSFQGAIATGELFFGEGSRLTVL.

This clone is a singleton in its sample. This chain uses TRBV30 with TRBJ2-5, with D unresolved. This CDR3 has 12 residues. CDR1 is GTSNPN and CDR2 is SVGIG in the germline V gene (reference sequence). V lost 5 bases, J lost 2 bases, and 9 bases lay in between. The CDR3 coding sequence is TGTGCCTGGGACCTAGGGCAAGAGACCCAGTACTTC. As protein: CAWDLGQETQYF.

The chain carries TRBV6-1 and TRBJ2-7; unclear D gene. Germline V gene data show CDR1 as MNHNS and CDR2 as SASEGT. This CDR3 contains 14 residues. The V and J ends lost 5 bases and 6 bases respectively, with 17 bases between them. The CDR3 region has the DNA TGTGCCAGCAGTTCGGGCCCGGTCGGTGGCGAGCAGTACTTC. The encoded protein is CASSSGPVGGEQYF.

The chain recombines TRBV30 with TRBJ2-7, with D perhaps TRBD1 or TRBD2 (5 bases each). The V and J ends lost 2 bases and 9 bases respectively, with 14 bases between them. In germline, CDR1 is GTSNPN, CDR2 SVGIG (reference sequence). The CDR3 loop spans 12 amino acids. CDR3 coding DNA: TGTGCCTGGAGTAACCGAGGGGCCGGGCAGTACTTC. It translates to CAWSNRGAGQYF.

This clone was observed a single time. The chain recombines TRBV20-1 with TRBJ2-7, with D possibly TRBD1 on 6 matching bases. CDR3 length: 11 residues. V lost 6 bases to trimming and J lost 5 bases, with 11 bases between them. CDR1 is DFQATT, CDR2 SNEGSKA, per germline (reference sequence). This CDR3 reads CSAPQGNEQYF. CDR3 sequence (DNA): TGCAGTGCGCCACAGGGAAACGAGCAGTACTTC.

This clone has only a few counts. The chain carries TRBV19 and TRBJ2-2, with TRBD2 matching 9 bases. The CDR3 length is 19 residues. Germline assignment: CDR1 LNHDA and CDR2 SQIVND (reference sequence). After removal of 6 bases from V and 0 bases from J, the junction contained 14 bases not matched to a gene. The DNA for the CDR3 is TGTGCCAGTAGGCCGGTACGAGCGGGAGGCACCGCGAACACCGGGGAGCTGTTTTTT. It codes for CASRPVRAGGTANTGELFF.

A remark on this clone: An end of the junction does not agree with germline; a read error may underlie this. The chain couples TRBV10-3 to TRBJ1-2; maybe TRBD1 (5 bases). The germline V gene encodes CDR1 ENHRY and CDR2 SYGVKD. CDR3 length: 14 residues. The CDR3 coding sequence is TGTGCCATCAGTCGATCAGGGCCTAACTGTGGCTACACCTTC. Protein product: CAISRSGPNCGYTF.

The chain is built from TRBV10-3 and TRBJ2-3, with D hard to call. The V gene's germline CDR1 is ENHRY and CDR2 SYGVKD. The CDR3 extends over 13 amino acids. Trimming stripped 6 bases from V and 2 bases from J, with 9 bases between. CDR3 sequence: CAISHGVTDTQYF. CDR3 bases: TGTGCCATCAGCCACGGTGTCACAGATACGCAGTATTTT.

This chain joins TRBV2 and TRBJ2-1; D remains ambiguous. Between the trimmed V and J ends, which lost 2 bases and 9 bases, there was a span of 11 bases. The CDR3 length is 13 residues. From germline, CDR1 is SNHLY and CDR2 FYNNEI. The CDR3 spells CASSEQSWSEQFF. The CDR3 DNA follows: TGTGCCAGCAGTGAACAAAGCTGGTCTGAGCAGTTCTTC.

Comment on this clone: Other DNA sequences in this sample translate to the same CDR3. The chain links TRBV6-5 to TRBJ1-5; no reliable D call. CDR3 size: 13 residues. Between the trimmed V and J ends, which lost 0 bases and 0 bases, there was a span of 0 bases. Germline CDR1 and CDR2: MNHEY and SVGAGI. The chain's CDR3 is CASSYSSNQPQHF. DNA for the CDR3: TGTGCCAGCAGTTACTCTAGCAATCAGCCCCAGCATTTT.